The clone carrying this T cell receptor beta chain was detected only once. TCRdb's copy holds only in-frame clones and misses some; the assay was immunoSEQ multiplex PCR. The sample yields under 45,000 clones, 80% to 90% seen once. These data originate in a study of blood T cell repertoires in COVID-19. Unmatched junction bases numbered 8, after V lost 10 bases and J lost 4 bases. The CDR3 sequence is 14 residues long. CDR1 and CDR2 from the germline V gene are LNHDA and SQIVND (reference sequence). The receptor comes from a woman aged 40 to 55 with acute or convalescent COVID-19. The chain employs TRBV19 and TRBJ1-5; 9 bases fit TRBD1. The sequencing input was peripheral blood. The CDR3 is CATTGQGWNQPQHF. Here the CDR3 DNA reads TGTGCCACGACGGGACAGGGTTGGAATCAGCCCCAGCATTTT.